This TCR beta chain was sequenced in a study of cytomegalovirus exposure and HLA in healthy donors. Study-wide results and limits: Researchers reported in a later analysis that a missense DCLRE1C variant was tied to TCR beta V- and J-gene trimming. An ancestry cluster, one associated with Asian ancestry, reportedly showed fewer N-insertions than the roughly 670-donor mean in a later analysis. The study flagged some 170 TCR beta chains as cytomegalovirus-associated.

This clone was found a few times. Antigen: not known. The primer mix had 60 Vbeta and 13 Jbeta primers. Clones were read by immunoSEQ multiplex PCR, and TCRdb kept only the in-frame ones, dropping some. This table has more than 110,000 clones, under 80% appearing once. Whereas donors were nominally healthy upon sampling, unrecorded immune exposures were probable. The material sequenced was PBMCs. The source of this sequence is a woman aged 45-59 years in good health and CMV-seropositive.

The CDR3 loop is CASPRESPQETQYF. DNA for the CDR3: TGTGCTAGCCCCCGGGAAAGCCCCCAAGAGACCCAGTACTTC. The rearrangement joins TRBV7-7 to TRBJ2-5, with D possibly being TRBD2 (5 bases). This CDR3 has 14 residues. CDR1 is SSHAT, CDR2 FNYEAQ, per germline (reference sequence).